This record looks at one T cell receptor (beta chain) sequence and its context. Germline V gene lookup returns CDR1 SNHLY and CDR2 FYNNEI. After removal of 5 bases from V and 8 bases from J, the junction contained 4 bases not matched to a gene. The CDR3 loop spans 12 amino acids. These data belong to a study of blood T cell repertoires in COVID-19. Study-wide context: Italy, Spain and the United States were the sources of the convalescent and acute COVID-19 samples. T cells, B-cell-depleted T cells, or PBMCs supplied cDNA or gDNA.

In the original analysis: Estimates of nucleated cell counts were drawn from the amplification of reference gene primers. Sequenced by immunoSEQ multiplex PCR; TCRdb stores in-frame clones only, minus some. V and J calls and clone size are as listed in that table; D and trimming were resolved from the DNA. Among 75,000 to 80,000 clones listed, around 91% were seen once. The receptor comes from a human donor in a cohort sampled during active COVID-19. The chain carries TRBV2 and TRBJ1-2; 8 bases line up with TRBD1. Sequencing used peripheral blood. CDR3 loop: CASSRTGSGYTF. Here the CDR3 DNA reads TGTGCCAGCAGTAGGACAGGGAGCGGCTACACCTTC. Complete variable domain (other parts from reference TRBV2 and TRBJ1-2): EPEVTQTPSHQVTQMGQEVILRCVPISNHLYFYWYRQILGQKVEFLVSFYNNEISEKSEIFDDQFSVERPDGSNFTLKIRSTKLEDSAMYFCASSRTGSGYTFGSGTRLTVV.